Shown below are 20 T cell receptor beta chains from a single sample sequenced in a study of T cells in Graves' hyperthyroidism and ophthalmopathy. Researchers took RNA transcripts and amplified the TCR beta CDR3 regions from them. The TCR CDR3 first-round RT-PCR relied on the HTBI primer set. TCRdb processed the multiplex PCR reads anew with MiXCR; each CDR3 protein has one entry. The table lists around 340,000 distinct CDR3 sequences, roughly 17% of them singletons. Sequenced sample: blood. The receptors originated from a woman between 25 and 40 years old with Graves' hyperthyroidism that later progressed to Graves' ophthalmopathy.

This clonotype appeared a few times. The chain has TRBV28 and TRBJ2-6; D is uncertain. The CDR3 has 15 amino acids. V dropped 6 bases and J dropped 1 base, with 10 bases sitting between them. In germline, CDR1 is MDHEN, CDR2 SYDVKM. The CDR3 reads CASRRWGSGANVLTF. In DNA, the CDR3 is TGTGCCAGCAGGAGGTGGGGTTCTGGGGCCAACGTCCTGACTTTC. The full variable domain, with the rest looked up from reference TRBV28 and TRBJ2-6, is DVKVTQSSRYLVKRTGEKVFLECVQDMDHENMFWYRQDPGLGLRLIYFSYDVKMKEKGDIPEGYSVSREKKERFSLILESASTNQTSMYLCASRRWGSGANVLTFGAGSRLTVL.

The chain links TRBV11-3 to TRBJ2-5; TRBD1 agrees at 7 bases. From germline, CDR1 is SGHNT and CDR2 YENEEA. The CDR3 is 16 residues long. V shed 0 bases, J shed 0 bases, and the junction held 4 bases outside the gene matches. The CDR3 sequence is CASSLDARGYQETQYF. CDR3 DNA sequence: TGTGCCAGCAGCTTAGATGCCAGGGGGTACCAAGAGACCCAGTACTTC.

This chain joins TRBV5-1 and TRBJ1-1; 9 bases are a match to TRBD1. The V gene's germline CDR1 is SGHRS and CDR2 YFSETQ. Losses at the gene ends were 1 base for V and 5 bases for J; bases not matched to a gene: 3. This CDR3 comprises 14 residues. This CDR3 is CASSLTGGYTEAFF. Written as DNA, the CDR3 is TGCGCCAGCAGCTTGACAGGGGGCTATACTGAAGCTTTCTTT.

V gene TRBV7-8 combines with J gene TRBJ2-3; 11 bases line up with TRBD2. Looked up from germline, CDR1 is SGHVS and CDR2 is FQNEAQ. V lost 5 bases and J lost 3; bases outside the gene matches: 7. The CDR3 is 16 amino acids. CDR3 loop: CASSPLGTSGTDTQYF. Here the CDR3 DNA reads TGTGCCAGCAGCCCCCTGGGGACTAGCGGAACAGATACGCAGTATTTT.

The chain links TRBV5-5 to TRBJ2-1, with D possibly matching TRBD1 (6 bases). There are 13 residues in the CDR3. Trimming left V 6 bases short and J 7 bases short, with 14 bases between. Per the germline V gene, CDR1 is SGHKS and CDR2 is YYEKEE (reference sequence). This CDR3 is CASTRQAVNEQFF. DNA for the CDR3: TGTGCCAGCACCCGACAGGCTGTGAATGAGCAGTTCTTC.

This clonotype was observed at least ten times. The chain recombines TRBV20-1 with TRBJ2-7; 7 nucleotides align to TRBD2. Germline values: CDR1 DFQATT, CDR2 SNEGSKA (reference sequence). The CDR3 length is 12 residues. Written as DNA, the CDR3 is TGCAATCGCTTGGCGGGAGTCTACGAGCAGTACTTC. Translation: CNRLAGVYEQYF.

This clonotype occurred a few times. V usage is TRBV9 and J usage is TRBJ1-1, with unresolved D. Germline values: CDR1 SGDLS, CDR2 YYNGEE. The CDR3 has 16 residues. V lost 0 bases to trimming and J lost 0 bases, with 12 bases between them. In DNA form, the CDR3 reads TGTGCCAGCAGCGTAGGGGCAAGTGGCCTGAACACTGAAGCTTTCTTT. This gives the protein CASSVGASGLNTEAFF.

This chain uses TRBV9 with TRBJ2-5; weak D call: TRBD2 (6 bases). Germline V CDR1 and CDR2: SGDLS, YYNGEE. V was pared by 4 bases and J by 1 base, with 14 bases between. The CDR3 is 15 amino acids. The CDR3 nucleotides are TGTGCCAGCAGCATAAGTATAGCGGCCCAAGAGACCCAGTACTTC. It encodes CASSISIAAQETQYF.

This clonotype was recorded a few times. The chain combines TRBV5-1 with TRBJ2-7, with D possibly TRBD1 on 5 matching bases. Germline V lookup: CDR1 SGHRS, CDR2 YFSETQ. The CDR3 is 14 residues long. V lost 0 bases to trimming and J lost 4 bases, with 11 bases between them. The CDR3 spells CASSLDRLDYEQYF. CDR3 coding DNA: TGCGCCAGCAGCTTGGACAGGTTGGATTACGAGCAGTACTTC.

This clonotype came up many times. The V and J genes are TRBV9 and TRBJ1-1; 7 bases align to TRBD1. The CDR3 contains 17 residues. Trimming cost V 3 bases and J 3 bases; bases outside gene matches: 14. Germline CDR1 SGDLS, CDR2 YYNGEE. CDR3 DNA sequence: TGTGCCAGCAGCGCCAACAGACAGGGAACCCGACACACTGAAGCTTTCTTT. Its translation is CASSANRQGTRHTEAFF.

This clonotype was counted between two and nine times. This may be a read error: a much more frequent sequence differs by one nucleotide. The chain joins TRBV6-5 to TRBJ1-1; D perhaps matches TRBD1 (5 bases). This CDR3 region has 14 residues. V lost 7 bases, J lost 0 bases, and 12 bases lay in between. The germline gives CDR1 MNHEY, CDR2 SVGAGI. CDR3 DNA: TGTGCCAGCACCACTCGAGGGGTGAACACTGAAGCTTTCTTT. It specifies CASTTRGVNTEAFF.

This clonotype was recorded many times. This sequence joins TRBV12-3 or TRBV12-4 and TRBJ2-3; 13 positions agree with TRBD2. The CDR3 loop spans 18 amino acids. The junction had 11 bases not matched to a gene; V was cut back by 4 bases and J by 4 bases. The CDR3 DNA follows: TGTGCCAGCAGTTCTGAGCTCGGACTAGCGGGAGTAGCAGATACGCAGTATTTT. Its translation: CASSSELGLAGVADTQYF.

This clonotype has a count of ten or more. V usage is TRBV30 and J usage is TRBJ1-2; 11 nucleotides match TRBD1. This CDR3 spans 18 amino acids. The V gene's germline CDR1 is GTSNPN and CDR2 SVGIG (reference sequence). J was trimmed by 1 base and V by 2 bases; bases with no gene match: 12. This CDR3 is CAWSLSLDRGPGNYGYTF. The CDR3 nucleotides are TGTGCCTGGAGTCTATCGTTGGACAGGGGGCCGGGTAACTATGGCTACACCTTC.

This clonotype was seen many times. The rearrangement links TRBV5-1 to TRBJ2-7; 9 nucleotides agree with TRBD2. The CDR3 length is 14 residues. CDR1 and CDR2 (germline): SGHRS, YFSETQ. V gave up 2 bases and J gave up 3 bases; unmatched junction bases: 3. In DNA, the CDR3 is TGCGCCAGCAGCTTTGCGGGAGGGCACTACGAGCAGTACTTC. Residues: CASSFAGGHYEQYF.

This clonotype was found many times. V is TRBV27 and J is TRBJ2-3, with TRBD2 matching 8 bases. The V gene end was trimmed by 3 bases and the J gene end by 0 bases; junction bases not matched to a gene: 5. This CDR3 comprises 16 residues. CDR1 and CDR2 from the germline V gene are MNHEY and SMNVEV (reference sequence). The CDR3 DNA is TGTGCCAGCAGTTTTTTAGCGGGAATGAGCACAGATACGCAGTATTTT. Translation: CASSFLAGMSTDTQYF.

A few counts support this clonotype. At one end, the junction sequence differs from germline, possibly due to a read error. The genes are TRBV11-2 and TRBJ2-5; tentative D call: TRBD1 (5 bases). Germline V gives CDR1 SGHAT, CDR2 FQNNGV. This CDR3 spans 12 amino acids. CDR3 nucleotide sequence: TGTGCCAGCAGTTTATCAGGGAAGGCTGAAGACTTC. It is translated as CASSLSGKAEDF.

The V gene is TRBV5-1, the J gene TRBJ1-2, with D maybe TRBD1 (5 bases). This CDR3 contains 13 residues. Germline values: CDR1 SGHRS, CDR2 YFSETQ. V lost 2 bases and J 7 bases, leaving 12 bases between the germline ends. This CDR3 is CASSFIGDLGYTF. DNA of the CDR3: TGCGCCAGCAGCTTTATAGGGGACCTTGGCTACACCTTC.

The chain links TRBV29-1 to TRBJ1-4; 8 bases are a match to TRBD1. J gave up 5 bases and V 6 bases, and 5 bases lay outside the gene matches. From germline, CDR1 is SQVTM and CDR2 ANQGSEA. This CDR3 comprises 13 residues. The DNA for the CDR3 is TGCAGCGTGGGGGACAGGAGAAATGAAAAACTGTTTTTT. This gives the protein CSVGDRRNEKLFF.

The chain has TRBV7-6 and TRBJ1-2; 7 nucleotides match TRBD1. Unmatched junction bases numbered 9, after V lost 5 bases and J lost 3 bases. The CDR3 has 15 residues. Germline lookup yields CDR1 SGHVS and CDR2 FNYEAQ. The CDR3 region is CASSPRAGTDYGYTF. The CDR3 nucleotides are TGTGCCAGCAGCCCGAGAGCCGGGACAGACTATGGCTACACCTTC.

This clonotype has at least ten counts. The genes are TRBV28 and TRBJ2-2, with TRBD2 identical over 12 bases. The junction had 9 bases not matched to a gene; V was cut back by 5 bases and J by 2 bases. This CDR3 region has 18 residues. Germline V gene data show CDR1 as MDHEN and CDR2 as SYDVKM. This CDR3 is CASSTRTSGMTNTGELFF. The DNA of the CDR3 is TGTGCCAGCAGTACACGGACTAGCGGGATGACCAACACCGGGGAGCTGTTTTTT.